Below are 18 T cell receptor beta chains sequenced from a single sample in a study of breast tumors, draining lymph nodes, adjacent tissues. Samples came from axillary lymph nodes draining the breast cancer. TCRdb re-called the multiplex PCR reads through MiXCR, storing one row per CDR3 protein. Here the sample spans over 200,000 distinct CDR3 sequences, around 35% being singletons. Sequencing was performed on axillary lymph node tissue. These receptor sequences come from a female donor with breast cancer. Some clones in this sample may be carry-over from other donors' samples.

This clonotype appeared many times. V is TRBV4-3 and J is TRBJ1-2; D not certain. CDR1 LGHNA and CDR2 YSLEER come from the germline V gene. V was shortened by 4 bases and J by 4 bases, with 10 bases between the two germline ends. The CDR3 is 13 residues long. In nucleotides, the CDR3 is TGCGCCAGCAGCCTAGACGGATCCTATGGCTACACCTTC. Its translation: CASSLDGSYGYTF.

This clonotype was picked up many times. This chain connects TRBV9 to TRBJ1-2; D perhaps matches TRBD1 (5 bases). The CDR3 consists of 13 residues. The germline V gene has CDR1 SGDLS and CDR2 YYNGEE. Trimming removed 0 bases at V and 6 bases at J, with 9 bases between. The chain's CDR3 is CASSVGGTHGYTF. Here the CDR3 DNA reads TGTGCCAGCAGCGTAGGAGGGACTCATGGCTACACCTTC.

Details on this clonotype: This may be a read error, as it is one base from a much larger clone. The chain combines TRBV9 with TRBJ2-7, with D tentatively TRBD1 (6 bases). This CDR3 region has 14 residues. Germline V lookup: CDR1 SGDLS, CDR2 YYNGEE. The CDR3 nucleotides are TGTGCCAGCAGCGTAGCAGGGGACCCCTACGAGCAGTCCTTC. Translation: CASSVAGDPYEQSF.

This clonotype was picked up many times. The V gene is TRBV2, the J gene TRBJ1-5; the D is unclear. Between the trimmed V and J ends, which lost 7 bases and 5 bases, there was a span of 9 bases. Germline V gene lookup returns CDR1 SNHLY and CDR2 FYNNEI. The CDR3 runs 12 residues. CDR3 sequence (DNA): TGTGCCAGCAAACTGGACCATCAGCCCCAGCATTTT. Translation gives CASKLDHQPQHF.

Ten or more counts support this clonotype. The V and J genes are TRBV18 and TRBJ2-5; D possibly corresponds to TRBD1 (8 bases). Trimming cost V 3 bases and J 4 bases, with 12 bases left between them. Germline V CDR1 and CDR2: KGHSH, LQKENI. The CDR3 extends over 14 amino acids. CDR3 coding DNA: TGTGCCAGCTCACCCACAGGGGGGGGAGAGACCCAGTACTTC. Residues: CASSPTGGGETQYF.

This clonotype has at least ten counts. The V call is TRBV20-1, the J call TRBJ2-2; D gene ambiguous. Trimming took off 3 bases at V and 0 bases at J, with 8 bases between the two ends. Germline V lookup: CDR1 DFQATT, CDR2 SNEGSKA (reference sequence). CDR3 length: 14 residues. The CDR3 coding sequence is TGCAGTGCTAGGAATAACGCGAACACCGGGGAGCTGTTTTTT. Translated: CSARNNANTGELFF.

The sample holds many counts of this clonotype. This chain uses TRBV19 with TRBJ2-7; the match to TRBD2 covers 12 bases. V gave up 3 bases and J gave up 2 bases; unmatched junction bases: 8. The CDR3 loop spans 17 amino acids. The germline V gene encodes CDR1 LNHDA and CDR2 SQIVND (reference sequence). The CDR3 DNA reads as TGTGCCAGTAGTATGAGACCTCTAGCGGGAGGGGCCTACGAGCAGTACTTC. Its translation: CASSMRPLAGGAYEQYF.

This chain joins TRBV7-9 and TRBJ2-4; TRBD1 is a possible D gene (6 bases). CDR3 size: 15 residues. V was trimmed by 5 bases and J by 2 bases, leaving 13 bases between them. In germline, CDR1 is SEHNR, CDR2 FQNEAQ (reference sequence). The CDR3 nucleotides read TGTGCCAGCAGCCCCAGACAGGACCCCAAAAACATTCAGTACTTC. It is translated as CASSPRQDPKNIQYF.

The rearrangement uses TRBV24-1 and TRBJ2-3; the match to TRBD2 covers 8 bases. CDR1 and CDR2 from the germline V gene are KGHDR and SFDVKD. The V and J ends lost 3 bases and 3 bases, in that order; junction bases with no gene match: 7. This CDR3 has 16 amino acids. The CDR3 region is CATSDPSGSWTDTQYF. The CDR3, as DNA: TGTGCCACCAGTGATCCAAGCGGGAGTTGGACAGATACGCAGTATTTT.

The J gene is TRBJ2-3, the V gene TRBV7-3; TRBD2 might be the D (6 bases). Germline V CDR1 and CDR2: SGHTA, FQGTGA. This CDR3 has 14 residues. Between the trimmed V and J ends, which lost 3 bases and 1 base, there was a span of 8 bases. The CDR3 region is CASSFPGGTDTQYF. CDR3 DNA sequence: TGTGCCAGCAGCTTTCCGGGGGGCACAGATACGCAGTATTTT.

This clonotype was detected ten times or more. The chain couples TRBV5-6 to TRBJ1-2; TRBD1 matches at 7 bases. V lost 4 bases, J lost 0 bases, and 6 bases stayed unmatched. The CDR3 loop spans 15 amino acids. Germline CDR1 and CDR2: SGHDT and YYEEEE. CDR3 protein: CASSRTGLANYGYTF. CDR3 DNA: TGTGCCAGCAGCCGGACAGGATTAGCTAACTATGGCTACACCTTC.

This clonotype has at least ten counts. The rearrangement joins TRBV5-6 to TRBJ2-7; 11 positions agree with TRBD2. The CDR3 is 15 amino acids. Unmatched junction bases numbered 6, after V lost 5 bases and J lost 2 bases. The V gene's germline CDR1 is SGHDT and CDR2 YYEEEE. This chain's CDR3 is CASSVGTSGPYEQYF. The CDR3, as DNA: TGTGCCAGCAGTGTAGGGACTAGCGGCCCCTACGAGCAGTACTTC. The variable domain in full, with the rest retrieved from reference TRBV5-6 and TRBJ2-7, is DAGVTQSPTHLIKTRGQQVTLRCSPKSGHDTVSWYQQALGQGPQFIFQYYEEEERQRGNFPDRFSGHQFPNYSSELNVNALLLGDSALYLCASSVGTSGPYEQYFGPGTRLTVT.

The rearrangement uses TRBV6-2 or TRBV6-3 and TRBJ1-2; TRBD1 is a possible D gene (5 bases). The V end lost 6 bases, the J end lost 6 bases, and 14 bases lay between the germline ends. This CDR3 has 13 residues. The germline CDR1 and CDR2 sequences are MNHEY and SVGEGT. For the CDR3, the DNA is TGTGCCAGCAGGAAAGGAGGGACGGATGGCTACACCTTC. Translation gives CASRKGGTDGYTF.

J is TRBJ2-5 and V is TRBV18; maybe TRBD2 (5 bases). The CDR3 spans 15 residues. Germline lookup yields CDR1 KGHSH and CDR2 LQKENI. Trimming stripped 0 bases from V and 0 bases from J, with 8 bases between. The CDR3 nucleotides read TGTGCCAGCTCACCACCATCGAGGGACCAAGAGACCCAGTACTTC. This sequence encodes CASSPPSRDQETQYF.

This clonotype was detected many times. This chain links TRBV10-3 with TRBJ2-7; no clear D. The V end was cut by 3 bases, the J end by 1 base, with 7 bases between. The CDR3 consists of 13 residues. In germline, CDR1 is ENHRY, CDR2 SYGVKD. The CDR3 spells CAISDGVSYEQYF. The CDR3 DNA follows: TGTGCCATCAGTGACGGCGTATCCTACGAGCAGTACTTC.

The sample holds many counts of this clonotype. The chain couples TRBV4-3 to TRBJ2-3, with 9 nucleotides matching TRBD1. The CDR3 is 17 residues long. V was pared by 0 bases and J by 4 bases, with 8 bases of the junction left unmatched. The germline CDR1 and CDR2 sequences are LGHNA and YSLEER. The CDR3 is CASSQEGQGTGADTQYF. The CDR3 region has the DNA TGCGCCAGCAGCCAAGAGGGACAGGGCACTGGGGCAGATACGCAGTATTTT.

This clonotype was counted ten times or more. This rearrangement joins TRBV20-1 to TRBJ1-2, with TRBD1 identical over 7 bases. Trimming took 5 bases from V and 6 from J; bases not matched to a gene: 12. Germline CDR1 DFQATT, CDR2 SNEGSKA (reference sequence). The CDR3 has 14 residues. Written as DNA, the CDR3 is TGCAGTGCTCTACGCTTAGGACAGGACGATGGCTACACCTTC. As protein: CSALRLGQDDGYTF.

This clonotype was recorded at least ten times. The junction departs from germline at one end; a sequencing error may be responsible. The chain uses TRBV20-1 and TRBJ1-2; D gene unclear. Germline V gene sequence: CDR1 DFQATT, CDR2 SNEGSKA (reference sequence). This CDR3 comprises 15 residues. CDR3 sequence (DNA): TGCAGTGCTAGAGACCCGACCGCCCTGGCGGGTGGCTACGCCTTC. Its protein product is CSARDPTALAGGYAF.